This is a list of T cell receptor beta chains from one sample in a study of T cells after yellow fever vaccination. TCRdb re-analysed the 5' RACE reads in MiXCR, keeping a single row per CDR3 protein. The table records 170,000 or so distinct CDR3 sequences, approximately 6.2% of them present only once. The source was CD4+ T cells sorted from PBMCs, collected on the day of the first yellow fever vaccination. Receptors originate from a man younger than 30 who received the YFV17D yellow fever vaccine. The CDR3 runs from the conserved cysteine through the conserved F or W. A D gene is named only where the DNA matches it firmly. Clone size is shown for a subset of rows, as once, few, many or a class of expanded clone.

CASSQGTGPRYGYTF	TGTGCCAGCAGCCAAGGGACAGGGCCCCGCTATGGCTACACCTTC	TRBD1	few	TRBV16	TRBJ1-2
CASSLIPGSAHNSPLHF	TGTGCCAGCTCACTGATCCCCGGCAGCGCCCATAATTCACCCCTCCACTTT	-	few	TRBV18	TRBJ1-6
CSARPGSRNQPQHF	TGCAGTGCTAGGCCGGGTAGTAGGAATCAGCCCCAGCATTTT	-	-	TRBV20-1	TRBJ1-5
CASSQDSGIQYF	TGTGCCAGCAGCCAAGATTCTGGCATTCAGTACTTC	-	many	TRBV3-1	TRBJ2-4
CASSLDGNEQFF	TGTGCCAGCAGCTTGGATGGGAATGAGCAGTTCTTC	-	-	TRBV5-4	TRBJ2-1
CASSSGQGSYGYTF	TGTGCCAGCAGCTCGGGACAGGGCTCCTATGGCTACACCTTC	TRBD1	many	TRBV7-2	TRBJ1-2
CASRTDKDRAQYF	TGTGCCAGCAGAACCGACAAGGATAGGGCCCAGTACTTC	-	few	TRBV28	TRBJ2-5
CASREQGGPYEQYF	TGTGCCAGCAGAGAACAGGGTGGCCCCTACGAGCAGTACTTC	-	many	TRBV12-3/TRBV12-4	TRBJ2-7
CSARARDRFSDEQFF	TGCAGTGCTCGCGCCCGGGACAGGTTCAGTGATGAGCAGTTCTTC	TRBD1	many	TRBV20-1	TRBJ2-1
CASSLGRALTYEQYF	TGCGCCAGCAGCTTGGGAAGGGCCCTAACCTACGAGCAGTACTTC	-	many	TRBV5-1	TRBJ2-7
CASTPSGFGGYTF	TGTGCCAGCACCCCGTCCGGGTTTGGAGGCTACACCTTC	-	few	TRBV12-3/TRBV12-4	TRBJ1-2
CASSRTTGPTHSGANVLTF	TGCGCCAGCAGCCGGACGACAGGGCCAACGCACTCTGGGGCCAACGTCCTGACTTTC	TRBD1	few	TRBV5-1	TRBJ2-6
CASSQVVTEEKFF	TGCGCCAGCAGCCAAGTCGTTACTGAGGAGAAGTTCTTC	-	many	TRBV4-1	TRBJ2-1
CASSTGNGELFF	TGCGCCAGCAGCACAGGGAACGGGGAGCTGTTTTTT	-	-	TRBV5-1	TRBJ2-2
CASSFRTGGSPLHF	TGTGCCAGCAGTTTTAGGACAGGGGGCTCACCCCTCCACTTT	TRBD1	many	TRBV12-3/TRBV12-4	TRBJ1-6
CASSQDGGLANIGELFF	TGTGCCAGCAGCCAAGACGGGGGACTAGCAAACATCGGGGAGCTGTTTTTT	TRBD2	-	TRBV4-2	TRBJ2-2
CASTSSGLGTQYF	TGTGCCAGCACCTCGAGCGGATTGGGGACCCAGTACTTC	-	many	TRBV7-2	TRBJ2-5
CSARDWGTGARQPQHF	TGCAGTGCTAGAGATTGGGGAACAGGGGCCCGGCAGCCCCAGCATTTT	TRBD1	few	TRBV20-1	TRBJ1-5
CSVAQSGGSTDTQYF	TGCAGCGTTGCTCAAAGCGGGGGGAGCACAGATACGCAGTATTTT	TRBD2	many	TRBV29-1	TRBJ2-3
CASSSKRVRITDTQYF	TGTGCCAGCAGTTCCAAGAGGGTGAGGATCACAGATACGCAGTATTTT	-	-	TRBV6-5	TRBJ2-3
CASSHHRDDTEAFF	TGTGCCAGCAGCCATCACAGGGACGACACTGAAGCTTTCTTT	-	many	TRBV3-1	TRBJ1-1
CSATHRDWDTEAFF	TGCAGTGCCACCCACCGGGACTGGGACACTGAAGCTTTCTTT	-	-	TRBV20-1	TRBJ1-1
CASTPGGAQETQYF	TGTGCCAGCACCCCCGGGGGAGCCCAAGAGACCCAGTACTTC	-	-	TRBV7-8	TRBJ2-5
CASSLWGSSSGANVLTF	TGTGCCAGCAGCTTATGGGGCTCCAGCTCTGGGGCCAACGTCCTGACTTTC	-	-	TRBV11-3	TRBJ2-6
CASSPTWGGSTEAFF	TGTGCCAGCAGCCCAACATGGGGGGGGAGCACTGAAGCTTTCTTT	-	few	TRBV7-8	TRBJ1-1
CATSSPGAGNTIYF	TGTGCCACCAGTTCCCCAGGGGCTGGAAACACCATATATTTT	-	many	TRBV15	TRBJ1-3
CASSLVVASGGDTQYF	TGCGCCAGCAGCTTGGTCGTCGCTAGCGGGGGGGATACGCAGTATTTT	TRBD2	few	TRBV5-1	TRBJ2-3
CASSPRGWNRTEAFF	TGTGCCAGCAGCCCCCGGGGGTGGAATCGGACTGAAGCTTTCTTT	-	-	TRBV7-9	TRBJ1-1
CASSLVSGGDEKLFF	TGTGCCAGCAGCTTAGTTTCAGGGGGAGATGAAAAACTGTTTTTT	TRBD1	-	TRBV7-2	TRBJ1-4
CASMERGFPEETQYF	TGTGCCAGCATGGAGCGGGGGTTTCCCGAAGAGACCCAGTACTTC	TRBD2	-	TRBV6-1	TRBJ2-5
CASSLGTGGGDSPLHF	TGCGCCAGCAGCTTGGGGACAGGGGGCGGCGATTCACCCCTCCACTTT	TRBD1	few	TRBV5-1	TRBJ1-6
CASGPEADTQYF	TGTGCCAGCGGGCCCGAGGCAGATACGCAGTATTTT	-	few	TRBV18	TRBJ2-3
CASSVDRGVPGELFF	TGTGCCAGCAGCGTGGACAGGGGGGTCCCCGGGGAGCTGTTTTTT	TRBD1	few	TRBV7-6	TRBJ2-2
CASSEYRQGHPEAFF	TGTGCCAGCAGTGAATACCGGCAGGGTCATCCTGAAGCTTTCTTT	-	-	TRBV25-1	TRBJ1-1
CASTAEAVYIALHF	TGTGCCAGCACTGCGGAGGCTGTGTACATCGCCCTCCACTTT	-	-	TRBV2	TRBJ1-6
CASSFWRGYTGELFF	TGTGCCAGCAGCTTTTGGCGGGGTTACACCGGGGAGCTGTTTTTT	-	many	TRBV7-2	TRBJ2-2
CASSLERGGGETQYF	TGCGCCAGCAGCCTCGAGCGGGGGGGCGGCGAGACCCAGTACTTC	TRBD2	few	TRBV5-1	TRBJ2-5
CASSLEGGQFF	TGCGCCAGCAGCTTGGAGGGGGGCCAGTTCTTC	-	many	TRBV5-1	TRBJ2-1
CSARTGLWGTEAFF	TGCAGTGCTAGGACGGGACTATGGGGGACTGAAGCTTTCTTT	-	few	TRBV20-1	TRBJ1-1
CASSPGTGFETQYF	TGCGCCAGCAGCCCGGGGACAGGGTTTGAGACCCAGTACTTC	TRBD1	many	TRBV5-1	TRBJ2-5
CASTPGQGRWKNYGYTF	TGCGCCAGCACCCCGGGACAGGGAAGGTGGAAGAACTATGGCTACACCTTC	TRBD1	few	TRBV5-1	TRBJ1-2
CSVETDSDTQYF	TGCAGCGTTGAAACAGATTCAGATACGCAGTATTTT	-	few	TRBV29-1	TRBJ2-3
CAIKDRIEKNEQFF	TGTGCCATCAAGGATAGGATCGAGAAGAATGAGCAGTTCTTC	-	many	TRBV10-3	TRBJ2-1
CASSPPGLAGEPYNEQFF	TGTGCCAGCTCACCACCGGGACTAGCGGGGGAGCCCTACAATGAGCAGTTCTTC	TRBD2	-	TRBV18	TRBJ2-1
CASSLPGQGANGELFF	TGCGCCAGCAGCTTACCGGGACAGGGGGCGAACGGGGAGCTGTTTTTT	TRBD1	-	TRBV5-1	TRBJ2-2
CASSLNRGRQPQHF	TGTGCCAGCAGCCTCAACAGGGGAAGACAGCCCCAGCATTTT	TRBD1	-	TRBV7-6	TRBJ1-5
CASIWEGGTNTEAFF	TGTGCCAGCATCTGGGAGGGGGGTACGAACACTGAAGCTTTCTTT	-	once	TRBV5-5	TRBJ1-1
CASRRPGHFPNEQFF	TGTGCCAGTAGGCGACCGGGACACTTCCCCAATGAGCAGTTCTTC	-	few	TRBV19	TRBJ2-1
CASSSRQGANEQFF	TGTGCCAGCAGCTCCCGACAGGGGGCCAATGAGCAGTTCTTC	TRBD1	many	TRBV7-2	TRBJ2-1
CASSARTGARNEQFF	TGTGCCAGCAGTGCCCGGACAGGGGCTCGGAATGAGCAGTTCTTC	TRBD1	many	TRBV12-3/TRBV12-4	TRBJ2-1
CASSTRTGGTDTQYF	TGTGCCAGTAGTACCCGGACAGGGGGCACAGATACGCAGTATTTT	TRBD1	many	TRBV19	TRBJ2-3
CASSSTSGAFYEQYF	TGTGCCAGCAGCTCAACTAGCGGGGCTTTCTACGAGCAGTACTTC	TRBD2	many	TRBV7-2	TRBJ2-7
CATSRGFSSYEQYF	TGTGCCACCAGCAGAGGATTTAGCTCCTACGAGCAGTACTTC	-	many	TRBV15	TRBJ2-7
CASLSGVGETQYF	TGTGCCAGCTTATCAGGGGTAGGAGAGACCCAGTACTTC	-	few	TRBV18	TRBJ2-5